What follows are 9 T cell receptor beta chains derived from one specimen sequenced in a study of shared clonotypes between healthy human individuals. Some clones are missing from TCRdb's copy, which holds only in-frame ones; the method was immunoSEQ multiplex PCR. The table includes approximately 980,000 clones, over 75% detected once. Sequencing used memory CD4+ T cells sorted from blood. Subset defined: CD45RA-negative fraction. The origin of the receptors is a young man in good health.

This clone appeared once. The CDR3 region has the DNA TGTGCCAGCAGTTTATGGACCAGGGTAGGCGAGCAGTACTTC. This encodes CASSLWTRVGEQYF. The chain uses TRBV28 and TRBJ2-7; D might be TRBD1 (5 bases). This CDR3 contains 14 residues. V lost 0 bases to trimming and J lost 6 bases, with 12 bases between them. Germline CDR1 is MDHEN and CDR2 is SYDVKM.

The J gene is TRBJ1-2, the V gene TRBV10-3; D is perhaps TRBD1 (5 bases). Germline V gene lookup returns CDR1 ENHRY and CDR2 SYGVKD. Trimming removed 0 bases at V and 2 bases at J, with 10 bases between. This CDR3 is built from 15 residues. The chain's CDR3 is CAISESPGPNYGYTF. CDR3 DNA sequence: TGTGCCATCAGTGAGTCGCCGGGGCCCAACTATGGCTACACCTTC.

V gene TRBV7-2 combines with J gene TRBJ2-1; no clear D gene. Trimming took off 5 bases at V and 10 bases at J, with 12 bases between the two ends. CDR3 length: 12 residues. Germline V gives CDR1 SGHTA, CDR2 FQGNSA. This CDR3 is CASSPYNSEQFF. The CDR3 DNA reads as TGTGCCAGCAGCCCCTATAATTCCGAGCAGTTCTTC.

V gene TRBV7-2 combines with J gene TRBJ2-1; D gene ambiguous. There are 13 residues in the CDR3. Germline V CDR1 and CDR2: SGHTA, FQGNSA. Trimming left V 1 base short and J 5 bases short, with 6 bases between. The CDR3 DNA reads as TGTGCCAGCAGCTTAGTCGGAAACAATGAGCAGTTCTTC. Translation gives CASSLVGNNEQFF.

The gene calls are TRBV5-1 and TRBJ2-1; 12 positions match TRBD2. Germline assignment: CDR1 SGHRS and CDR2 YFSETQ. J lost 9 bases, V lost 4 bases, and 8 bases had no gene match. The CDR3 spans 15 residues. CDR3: CASSQQTSGGGEQFF. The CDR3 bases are TGCGCCAGCAGCCAACAGACTAGCGGGGGCGGTGAGCAGTTCTTC.

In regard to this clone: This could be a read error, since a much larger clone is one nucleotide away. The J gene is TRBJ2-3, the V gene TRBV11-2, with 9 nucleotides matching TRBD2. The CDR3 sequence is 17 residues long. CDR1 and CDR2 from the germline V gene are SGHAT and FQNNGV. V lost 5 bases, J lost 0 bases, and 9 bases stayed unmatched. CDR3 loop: CASSPLGLAGSTDTQYF. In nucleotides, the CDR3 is TGTGCCAGCAGCCCCCTGGGGCTAGCGGGGAGCACAGATACGCAGTATTTT.

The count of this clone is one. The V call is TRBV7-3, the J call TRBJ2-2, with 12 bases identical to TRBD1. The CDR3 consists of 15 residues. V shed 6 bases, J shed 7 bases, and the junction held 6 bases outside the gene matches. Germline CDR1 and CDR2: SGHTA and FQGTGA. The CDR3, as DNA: TGTGCCAGCAGTTCTGGGACAGGGGGCGGCGGGGAGCTGTTTTTT. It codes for CASSSGTGGGGELFF.

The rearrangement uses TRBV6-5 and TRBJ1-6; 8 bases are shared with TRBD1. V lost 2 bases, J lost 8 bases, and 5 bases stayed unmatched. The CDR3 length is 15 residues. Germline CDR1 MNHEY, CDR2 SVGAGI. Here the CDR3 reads CASSYGGQGYSPLHF. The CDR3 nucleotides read TGTGCCAGCAGTTACGGAGGACAGGGTTATTCACCCCTCCACTTT.

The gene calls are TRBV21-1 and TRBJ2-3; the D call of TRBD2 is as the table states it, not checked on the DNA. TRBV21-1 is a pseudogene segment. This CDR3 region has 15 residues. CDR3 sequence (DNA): TGTGCCAGCAGCACCGGACTAGCGGGAGAAAATACGCAGTATTTT. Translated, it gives CASSTGLAGENTQYF.